The 25 T cell receptor beta chains presented below share a single source sample, sequenced in a study of blood T cell repertoires in COVID-19. Sequencing was performed with immunoSEQ multiplex PCR; in TCRdb, only in-frame clones are kept and a portion is missing. The table records about 70,000 clones, roughly 85% of them present only once. What was sequenced was peripheral blood. These receptors originate from a woman aged 60-70 years with acute or convalescent COVID-19.

This clone was counted between two and nine times. J is TRBJ2-7 and V is TRBV27; D perhaps matches TRBD2 (5 bases). CDR1 is MNHEY, CDR2 SMNVEV, per germline (reference sequence). The CDR3 runs 16 residues. The V end was cut by 0 bases, the J end by 2 bases, with 14 bases between. The CDR3 nucleotides read TGTGCCAGCAGTTTATCGGCTCTAGCCGAGGCCTACGAGCAGTACTTC. As protein: CASSLSALAEAYEQYF.

CDR3 loop: CASSYSTAGAYGYTF. CDR3 DNA: TGTGCCAGCAGTTACTCGACAGCAGGGGCATATGGCTACACCTTC. The chain uses TRBV6-5 and TRBJ1-2; D is perhaps TRBD1 (6 bases). V lost 0 bases, J lost 5 bases, and 13 bases lay in between. The CDR3 sequence is 15 residues long. Looked up from germline, CDR1 is MNHEY and CDR2 is SVGAGI.

The J gene is TRBJ2-5, the V gene TRBV5-1; TRBD2 matches at 8 bases. CDR1 and CDR2 (germline): SGHRS, YFSETQ. Trimming removed 0 bases from V and 5 bases from J; junction bases left unmatched: 9. This CDR3 spans 16 amino acids. The CDR3 nucleotides are TGCGCCAGCAGCTTGGAGCCAGCGGGAGTCGGGGAGACCCAGTACTTC. This codes for CASSLEPAGVGETQYF.

The J gene is TRBJ1-1, the V gene TRBV19, with D possibly TRBD1 on 6 matching bases. The CDR3 has 14 residues. V lost 3 bases to trimming and J lost 6 bases, with 14 bases between them. Germline CDR1 reads LNHDA; CDR2 reads SQIVND (reference sequence). The CDR3 protein is CASSIFAGAPEAFF. CDR3 nucleotide sequence: TGTGCCAGTAGTATTTTTGCGGGGGCCCCTGAAGCTTTCTTT. The whole variable domain, filled in from reference TRBV19 and TRBJ1-1, reads DGGITQSPKYLFRKEGQNVTLSCEQNLNHDAMYWYRQDPGQGLRLIYYSQIVNDFQKGDIAEGYSVSREKKESFPLTVTSAQKNPTAFYLCASSIFAGAPEAFFGQGTRLTVV.

This chain joins TRBV15 and TRBJ2-5, with TRBD2 matching over 8 bases. The V segment lost 0 bases and the J segment 5 bases; nucleotides outside the gene matches: 5. Germline CDR1 reads LNHNV; CDR2 reads YYDKDF (reference sequence). The CDR3 is 15 amino acids. The CDR3 nucleotides read TGTGCCACCAGCAGAGATCGGGGGGGGCTGGAGACCCAGTACTTC. Its protein product is CATSRDRGGLETQYF.

This clone was observed once. One junction end disagrees with the germline gene, perhaps due to a read error. The chain employs TRBV2 and TRBJ1-2; 10 nucleotides match TRBD1. CDR1 is SNHLY and CDR2 is FYNNEI in the germline V gene. CDR3 length equals 16 residues. CDR3 amino acids: CASREETGTGAYGYTF. The CDR3 DNA reads as TGTGCCAGCAGGGAAGAAACCGGGACAGGGGCCTATGGCTACACCTTC.

V and J are TRBV5-1 and TRBJ2-7; D unclear. The CDR3 covers 14 residues. Germline CDR1 is SGHRS and CDR2 is YFSETQ. V lost 2 bases and J lost 1, with 10 bases in between. The CDR3 loop is CASSLTSPSYEQYF. The DNA for the CDR3 is TGCGCCAGCAGCTTAACTTCTCCATCCTACGAGCAGTACTTC.

The chain employs TRBV18 and TRBJ1-2; perhaps TRBD1 as D (5 bases). This CDR3 is 14 amino acids long. CDR1 and CDR2 (germline): KGHSH, LQKENI. V was cut by 3 bases and J by 5 bases, with 13 bases left in between. The CDR3 is CASSPDGAVYGYTF. The CDR3 DNA reads TGTGCCAGCTCACCCGATGGGGCAGTTTATGGCTACACCTTC.

The V gene is TRBV3-1 (or the pseudogene TRBV3-2), the J gene TRBJ2-3; no reliable D call. CDR1 LGHDT and CDR2 YNNKEL come from the germline V gene (reference sequence). V lost 4 bases to trimming and J lost 10 bases, with 12 bases between them. The CDR3 has 12 amino acids. The CDR3 DNA is TGTGCCAGCAGCCTTACAGCTAACTCGCAGTATTTT. Translation: CASSLTANSQYF.

V usage is TRBV6-5 and J usage is TRBJ1-2; TRBD1 agrees at 9 bases. CDR3 length: 14 amino acids. The ends lost 6 bases at V and 6 bases at J; junction bases unmatched: 8. CDR1 is MNHEY and CDR2 is SVGAGI in the germline V gene. The DNA of the CDR3 is TGTGCCAGCAGAACCGGGACAGGGACCGATGGCTACACCTTC. This translates into CASRTGTGTDGYTF.

The CDR3 DNA reads as TGTGCCAGTACAGGGGCGGACTTTATCTACACTGAAGCTTTCTTT. Its protein is CASTGADFIYTEAFF. The V and J genes are TRBV19 and TRBJ1-1; D possibly corresponds to TRBD1 (6 bases). Germline V gene lookup returns CDR1 LNHDA and CDR2 SQIVND (reference sequence). The ends were cut back, 7 bases at V and 3 bases at J, with 18 bases in the middle. The CDR3 is 15 amino acids.

This clone was observed a few times. The chain links TRBV9 to TRBJ2-5, with TRBD2 identical over 9 bases. This CDR3 comprises 16 residues. Germline loops: CDR1 SGDLS, CDR2 YYNGEE. Losses at the gene ends were 0 bases for V and 4 bases for J; bases not matched to a gene: 7. CDR3 sequence: CASSVGLAGSGETQYF. The CDR3 bases are TGTGCCAGCAGCGTAGGGCTAGCGGGGAGCGGAGAGACCCAGTACTTC.

The rearrangement joins TRBV6-1 to TRBJ1-5; perhaps TRBD1 as D (6 bases). Deletions cut 1 base from V and 2 bases from J, with 9 bases between. The CDR3 extends over 15 amino acids. Germline loops: CDR1 MNHNS, CDR2 SASEGT. The CDR3 nucleotides are TGTGCCAGCAGTGAAGGGGGGCTTGGCAATCAGCCCCAGCATTTT. Protein product: CASSEGGLGNQPQHF.

This chain connects TRBV24-1 to TRBJ1-1, with D possibly matching TRBD1 (6 bases). The germline V gene encodes CDR1 KGHDR and CDR2 SFDVKD. The V end was cut by 8 bases, the J end by 6 bases, with 18 bases between. CDR3 length: 14 amino acids. CDR3 sequence: CATNFNRVRPEAFF. The CDR3 DNA sequence: TGTGCCACCAATTTTAACAGGGTTCGTCCTGAAGCTTTCTTT.

This chain connects TRBV4-1 to TRBJ1-2; a possible D gene is TRBD1 (5 bases). The germline gives CDR1 MGHRA, CDR2 YSYEKL. V lost 3 bases and J lost 0, with 14 bases in between. This CDR3 is built from 16 residues. CDR3 region: CASSHETHRPNYGYTF. CDR3 sequence (DNA): TGCGCCAGCAGCCACGAAACCCACAGGCCTAACTATGGCTACACCTTC.

The chain is built from TRBV29-1 and TRBJ1-5; D remains unclear. This CDR3 is built from 13 residues. The germline V gene has CDR1 SQVTM and CDR2 ANQGSEA. V dropped 4 bases and J dropped 3 bases, with 10 bases sitting between them. CDR3 sequence: CSVAYGVNQPQHF. CDR3 sequence (DNA): TGCAGCGTTGCATACGGGGTCAATCAGCCCCAGCATTTT.

The chain uses TRBV29-1 and TRBJ1-1; no clear D. Trimming took off 7 bases at V and 1 base at J, with 4 bases between the two ends. This CDR3 is built from 10 residues. Germline CDR1 SQVTM, CDR2 ANQGSEA. The CDR3 sequence is CSARNTEAFF. The CDR3, as DNA: TGCAGCGCTCGGAACACTGAAGCTTTCTTT.

The rearrangement joins TRBV5-6 to TRBJ2-5, with D uncertain. The CDR3 length is 12 residues. Germline CDR1 is SGHDT and CDR2 is YYEEEE. Trimming left V 1 base short and J 3 bases short, with 4 bases between. DNA for the CDR3: TGTGCCAGCAGCTTGTATAAAGAGACCCAGTACTTC. The encoded protein is CASSLYKETQYF.

The chain is built from TRBV5-6 and TRBJ2-1; 9 nucleotides align to TRBD2. The V segment lost 4 bases and the J segment 6 bases; nucleotides outside the gene matches: 8. The germline V gene has CDR1 SGHDT and CDR2 YYEEEE. The CDR3 is 15 amino acids. CDR3 DNA sequence: TGTGCCAGCAGCATAGTTAGCGGGGGAGGCAATGAGCAGTTCTTC. Translated: CASSIVSGGGNEQFF.

The chain uses TRBV27 and TRBJ1-2, with 9 positions matching TRBD1. CDR1 and CDR2 from the germline V gene are MNHEY and SMNVEV (reference sequence). The CDR3 is 16 residues long. The trim removed 5 bases at V and 4 bases at J, leaving 11 bases unmatched. DNA for the CDR3: TGTGCCAGCAGTCAAACCTCAACAGGGGGCGCCTATGGCTACACCTTC. Translating it yields CASSQTSTGGAYGYTF.

The rearrangement links TRBV7-3 to TRBJ2-3, with 10 bases that match TRBD2. The CDR3 runs 16 residues. The J segment lost 1 base and the V segment lost 5 bases, leaving 6 bases of the junction unmatched. From germline, CDR1 is SGHTA and CDR2 FQGTGA. CDR3 nucleotide sequence: TGTGCCAGCAGCCGCACCGGGACTAGCGGCACAGATACGCAGTATTTT. Its protein is CASSRTGTSGTDTQYF. Supplemented by reference TRBV7-3 and TRBJ2-3, the full variable domain reads GAGVSQTPSNKVTEKGKYVELRCDPISGHTALYWYRQSLGQGPEFLIYFQGTGAADDSGLPNDRFFAVRPEGSVSTLKIQRTERGDSAVYLCASSRTGTSGTDTQYFGPGTRLTVL.

This chain uses TRBV19 with TRBJ1-4; TRBD1 agrees at 9 bases. This CDR3 region has 16 residues. With V trimmed by 4 bases and J by 8 bases, 11 bases remained unmatched. Germline V gene sequence: CDR1 LNHDA, CDR2 SQIVND (reference sequence). CDR3 region: CASSTGTGLESEKLFF. CDR3 DNA sequence: TGTGCCAGTAGTACCGGGACAGGGTTGGAATCGGAAAAACTGTTTTTT.

This chain joins TRBV15 and TRBJ2-4; unclear D gene. V lost 0 bases, J lost 4 bases, and 4 bases lay in between. The germline V gene encodes CDR1 LNHNV and CDR2 YYDKDF (reference sequence). The CDR3 loop spans 13 amino acids. Here the CDR3 reads CATSRDQKNIQYF. The DNA of the CDR3 is TGTGCCACCAGCAGAGACCAAAAAAACATTCAGTACTTC.

The J gene is TRBJ2-5, the V gene TRBV5-1; D is ambiguous. CDR3 size: 15 residues. The germline gives CDR1 SGHRS, CDR2 YFSETQ. Trimming took off 0 bases at V and 4 bases at J, with 13 bases between the two ends. CDR3 in DNA: TGCGCCAGCAGCTTGGCCGATGTCTTTAGAGAGACCCAGTACTTC. This encodes CASSLADVFRETQYF.

This clone was counted a few times. The chain joins TRBV27 to TRBJ1-1; 7 bases are shared with TRBD1. The trim removed 6 bases at V and 0 bases at J, leaving 1 base unmatched. The germline V gene encodes CDR1 MNHEY and CDR2 SMNVEV (reference sequence). The CDR3 spans 13 residues. CDR3 residues: CASRGQLNTEAFF. CDR3 coding DNA: TGTGCCAGCAGGGGACAGCTGAACACTGAAGCTTTCTTT.